These 23 T cell receptor beta chains originate from one sample sequenced in a study of T cell responses to AZD1222 COVID-19 vaccine. Repertoires were generated with immunoSEQ multiplex PCR, while TCRdb's copy carries only in-frame clones and drops some. This repertoire shows some 150,000 clones, about 91% found once; its top ten account for around 4%. This material consisted of peripheral blood, taken on day 0 of MenACWY control vaccination. Every receptor here comes from an adult in good health.

This chain connects TRBV27 to TRBJ1-6, with D unresolved. CDR3 size: 13 residues. V was cut by 5 bases and J by 7 bases, with 9 bases left in between. Per germline, CDR1 MNHEY and CDR2 SMNVEV (reference sequence). The DNA for the CDR3 is TGTGCCAGCAGTCAACTTCAGAATTCACCCCTCCACTTT. Translated: CASSQLQNSPLHF.

The gene calls are TRBV11-3 and TRBJ1-1, with a tentative D call TRBD1 (5 bases). CDR3 size: 13 residues. Trimming stripped 3 bases from V and 5 bases from J, with 10 bases between. The germline V gene has CDR1 SGHNT and CDR2 YENEEA. The CDR3 DNA follows: TGTGCCAGCAGCTTCCGCGGGGGTACTGAAGCTTTCTTT. It is translated as CASSFRGGTEAFF.

The chain carries TRBV29-1 and TRBJ1-1; tentatively, D is TRBD1 (5 bases). Germline-derived CDR1 and CDR2 are SQVTM and ANQGSEA. Trimming removed 4 bases at V and 1 base at J, with 10 bases between. This CDR3 region has 13 residues. The CDR3, as DNA: TGCAGCGTTGGACCAGGGAGGAACACTGAAGCTTTCTTT. Translated: CSVGPGRNTEAFF.

The chain links TRBV9 to TRBJ1-2, with 7 bases identical to TRBD1. The CDR3 is 14 residues long. V shed 3 bases and J 4 bases; nucleotides not matched to a gene: 6. The V gene's germline CDR1 is SGDLS and CDR2 YYNGEE. CDR3 nucleotides: TGTGCCAGCAGCGAAGTAGAGGGGGCCTATGGCTACACCTTC. Protein: CASSEVEGAYGYTF.

The chain recombines TRBV5-1 with TRBJ1-2; D is unresolved. This CDR3 has 11 residues. V was clipped by 8 bases and J by 1 base, with 6 bases between them. From germline, CDR1 is SGHRS and CDR2 YFSETQ. The CDR3 spells CASRSNYGYTF. CDR3 nucleotide sequence: TGCGCCAGTCGAAGTAACTATGGCTACACCTTC. Variable domain in full (rest from reference TRBV5-1 and TRBJ1-2): KAGVTQTPRYLIKTRGQQVTLSCSPISGHRSVSWYQQTPGQGLQFLFEYFSETQRNKGNFPGRFSGRQFSNSRSEMNVSTLELGDSALYLCASRSNYGYTFGSGTRLTVV.

CDR3 sequence reads: CASSLGTTFQGEQFF. The CDR3 region has the DNA TGTGCCAGCAGCTTGGGGACTACGTTTCAGGGTGAGCAGTTCTTC. The chain carries TRBV5-4 and TRBJ2-1; D might be TRBD2 (6 bases). The CDR3 runs 15 residues. Germline V gene sequence: CDR1 SGHNT, CDR2 YYREEE (reference sequence). V was cut by 0 bases and J by 9 bases, with 16 bases left in between.

This clone occurred a few times. The V and J genes are TRBV24-1 and TRBJ2-3; D unresolved. Trimming cost V 8 bases and J 1 base, with 6 bases left between them. The CDR3 runs 12 residues. CDR1 is KGHDR, CDR2 SFDVKD, per germline. The CDR3 loop reads CATNLGTDTQYF. CDR3 in DNA: TGTGCCACCAACTTGGGCACAGATACGCAGTATTTT.

The chain has TRBV6-5 and TRBJ1-5; the D gene is possibly TRBD1 (5 bases). CDR1 and CDR2 from the germline V gene are MNHEY and SVGAGI. The CDR3 has 15 amino acids. Trimming removed 5 bases at V and 4 bases at J, with 15 bases between. CDR3 in DNA: TGTGCCAGCAGTCTTCGGTCGGGGACTAATCAGCCCCAGCATTTT. It is translated as CASSLRSGTNQPQHF.

V usage is TRBV27 and J usage is TRBJ1-6, with no clear D. In germline, CDR1 is MNHEY, CDR2 SMNVEV (reference sequence). V lost 2 bases to trimming and J lost 1 base, with 3 bases between them. This CDR3 is 14 amino acids long. The CDR3 region has the DNA TGTGCCAGCAGTTTAACATCCTATAATTCACCCCTCCACTTT. Its translation is CASSLTSYNSPLHF.

V usage is TRBV20-1 and J usage is TRBJ2-1, with TRBD2 as a possible D gene (6 bases). Trimming left V 3 bases short and J 8 bases short, with 14 bases between. The CDR3 consists of 13 residues. Germline values: CDR1 DFQATT, CDR2 SNEGSKA (reference sequence). This CDR3 reads CSASDGSFDEQFF. CDR3 DNA: TGCAGTGCTAGTGACGGGAGTTTCGATGAGCAGTTCTTC.

The V call is TRBV18, the J call TRBJ2-1; possibly TRBD2 for D (5 bases). The germline V gene has CDR1 KGHSH and CDR2 LQKENI. The V end lost 6 bases, the J end lost 9 bases, and 12 bases lay between the germline ends. This CDR3 region has 12 residues. The CDR3 coding sequence is TGTGCCAGCTCTAGGGCTAGCATTGAGCAGTTCTTC. It encodes CASSRASIEQFF.

CDR3 loop: CASSRRDSNQPQHF. The CDR3 DNA sequence: TGTGCCAGCAGTAGACGGGATTCCAATCAGCCCCAGCATTTT. This chain uses TRBV27 with TRBJ1-5; unclear D gene. The CDR3 has 14 residues. The germline gives CDR1 MNHEY, CDR2 SMNVEV (reference sequence). V was cut by 5 bases and J by 3 bases, with 11 bases left in between.

The genes are TRBV28 and TRBJ1-6, with D possibly TRBD1 on 6 matching bases. The CDR3 length is 14 residues. V was shortened by 3 bases and J by 9 bases, with 12 bases between the two germline ends. The germline V gene has CDR1 MDHEN and CDR2 SYDVKM. The DNA of the CDR3 is TGTGCCAGCAGTTTTTGGGGACAATCTTCACCCCTCCACTTT. This translates into CASSFWGQSSPLHF. Drawing the rest from reference TRBV28 and TRBJ1-6, the complete variable domain is DVKVTQSSRYLVKRTGEKVFLECVQDMDHENMFWYRQDPGLGLRLIYFSYDVKMKEKGDIPEGYSVSREKKERFSLILESASTNQTSMYLCASSFWGQSSPLHFGNGTRLTVT.

The genes are TRBV5-4 and TRBJ2-3, with 10 bases that match TRBD2. This CDR3 is built from 15 residues. The germline gives CDR1 SGHNT, CDR2 YYREEE (reference sequence). The V and J ends lost 4 bases and 0 bases, in that order; junction bases with no gene match: 2. In DNA form, the CDR3 reads TGTGCCAGCAGCAAGACTAGCGGGAGCACAGATACGCAGTATTTT. Translation gives CASSKTSGSTDTQYF.

V and J are TRBV19 and TRBJ2-5, with 7 bases identical to TRBD2. This CDR3 comprises 13 residues. V trimming: 3 bases; J trimming: 3 bases; junction bases outside the gene matches: 1. Per germline, CDR1 LNHDA and CDR2 SQIVND (reference sequence). CDR3: CASSIGGEETQYF. The CDR3 bases are TGTGCCAGTAGTATTGGGGGGGAAGAGACCCAGTACTTC.

The chain couples TRBV6-2 or TRBV6-3 to TRBJ2-7; 8 bases agree with TRBD2. Trimming removed 4 bases from V and 5 bases from J; junction bases left unmatched: 10. In germline, CDR1 is MNHEY, CDR2 SVGEGT. The CDR3 has 15 amino acids. The CDR3: CASSSPWSGSDEQYF. For the CDR3, the DNA is TGTGCCAGCAGTTCCCCGTGGAGCGGGAGCGACGAGCAGTACTTC.

The genes are TRBV29-1 and TRBJ1-5; perhaps TRBD1 as D (5 bases). The V gene's germline CDR1 is SQVTM and CDR2 ANQGSEA. Trimming took off 0 bases at V and 9 bases at J, with 12 bases between the two ends. The CDR3 contains 13 residues. CDR3 residues: CSVEESGGGPQHF. The CDR3 nucleotides read TGCAGCGTTGAAGAGTCGGGGGGTGGGCCCCAGCATTTT.

V usage is TRBV3-1 (or the pseudogene TRBV3-2) and J usage is TRBJ1-1, with 10 bases that match TRBD1. After removal of 4 bases from V and 1 base from J, the junction contained 0 bases not matched to a gene. CDR1 is LGHDT, CDR2 YNNKEL, per germline (reference sequence). The length of the CDR3 is 14 residues. The CDR3 DNA sequence: TGTGCCAGCAGCCGGACAGGGGGGAACACTGAAGCTTTCTTT. Translated: CASSRTGGNTEAFF.

This chain uses TRBV9 with TRBJ1-6; D unclear. Trimming shortened V by 3 bases and J by 5 bases, and 12 bases separated the two germline ends. Germline assignment: CDR1 SGDLS and CDR2 YYNGEE. CDR3 size: 15 residues. This chain's CDR3 is CASSGELADNSPLHF. CDR3 coding DNA: TGTGCCAGCAGCGGCGAGTTGGCCGATAATTCACCCCTCCACTTT.

The chain recombines TRBV29-1 with TRBJ2-7; 7 bases are shared with TRBD1. V shed 1 base and J 1 base; nucleotides not matched to a gene: 13. The CDR3 extends over 17 amino acids. The germline V gene encodes CDR1 SQVTM and CDR2 ANQGSEA. The CDR3 sequence: CSVEVPVGQFLSYEQYF. The CDR3 coding sequence is TGCAGCGTTGAAGTCCCAGTGGGACAGTTTTTATCCTACGAGCAGTACTTC.

The rearrangement uses TRBV9 and TRBJ2-7; unclear D gene. Germline CDR1 reads SGDLS; CDR2 reads YYNGEE. The CDR3 is made up of 14 amino acids. With 0 bases removed from V and 3 bases from J, the gap between germline ends came to 10 bases. In DNA, the CDR3 is TGTGCCAGCAGCGTAGCCGAGTCAGACTACGAGCAGTACTTC. This encodes CASSVAESDYEQYF.

J is TRBJ2-3 and V is TRBV5-6, with D hard to call. Germline V gives CDR1 SGHDT, CDR2 YYEEEE. The CDR3 consists of 15 residues. Trimming took 0 bases from V and 3 from J, leaving 11 bases between them. CDR3 sequence: CASSLGGRVTDTQYF. Written as DNA, the CDR3 is TGTGCCAGCAGCTTGGGGGGTCGGGTAACAGATACGCAGTATTTT.

This chain uses TRBV11-3 with TRBJ2-2, with a weak D call TRBD1 (5 bases). V shed 7 bases and J shed 1 base, with 10 bases lying between them. Germline lookup yields CDR1 SGHNT and CDR2 YENEEA. The CDR3 length is 14 residues. The CDR3 DNA follows: TGTGCCAGCACCTTCGACAGGAACACCGGGGAGCTGTTTTTT. It encodes CASTFDRNTGELFF.